This T cell receptor beta chain emerged from a study of Ad26.COV2.S vaccination and SARS-CoV-2 variants. The method was immunoSEQ multiplex PCR; TCRdb's version includes in-frame clones alone and lacks a portion of them. The sample lists 150,000 to 200,000 clones, 70% to 90% occurring once. This CDR3 region has 19 residues. Losses at the gene ends were 4 bases for V and 5 bases for J; bases not matched to a gene: 16. Looked up from germline, CDR1 is SGHTA and CDR2 is FQGTGA. This clone appeared a few times. Antigen unknown. Study-level points and caveats: The TCR-based breadth and depth measures might underestimate overall T cell responses. Placebo and vaccine recipients had non-spike TCR breadth that was similar. Relative to placebo recipients, vaccine recipients exhibited elevated spike-specific TCR breadth.

The receptor's source is a human donor who had recovered from COVID-19. Here the sequenced sample was peripheral blood, taken after recovery from COVID-19. The chain combines TRBV7-3 with TRBJ2-3; 12 bases are shared with TRBD1. In DNA form, the CDR3 reads TGTGCCAGCAGCTCCCGGAACTCCGGGACAGGGGGCTTAGGAGATACGCAGTATTTT. The encoded protein is CASSSRNSGTGGLGDTQYF.